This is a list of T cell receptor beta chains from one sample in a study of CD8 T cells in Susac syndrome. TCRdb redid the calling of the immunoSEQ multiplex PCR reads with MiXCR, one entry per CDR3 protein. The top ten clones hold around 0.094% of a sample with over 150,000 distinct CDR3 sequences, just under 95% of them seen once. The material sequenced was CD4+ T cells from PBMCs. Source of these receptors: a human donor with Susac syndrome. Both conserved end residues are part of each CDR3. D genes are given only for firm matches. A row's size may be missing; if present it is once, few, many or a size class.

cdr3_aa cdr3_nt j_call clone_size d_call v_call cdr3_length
CASSLVGTGNYGYTF TGTGCCAGCAGTTTAGTCGGGACAGGGAACTATGGCTACACCTTC TRBJ1-2 . TRBD1 TRBV27 15
CASSPWGEMNTEAFF TGTGCCAGCAGTCCTTGGGGGGAAATGAACACTGAAGCTTTCTTT TRBJ1-1 few . TRBV27 15
CSARAARIIWGTEAFF TGCAGTGCTAGAGCGGCCAGGATCATATGGGGTACTGAAGCTTTCTTT TRBJ1-1 . . TRBV20-1 16
CASGTTGAFEKLFF TGTGCCAGCGGCACGACAGGAGCCTTTGAAAAACTGTTTTTT TRBJ1-4 . . TRBV12-3/TRBV12-4 14
CATGLAGSYNEQFF TGTGCCACAGGACTAGCGGGTTCCTACAATGAGCAGTTCTTC TRBJ2-1 . TRBD2 TRBV6-5 14
CASSLRTANTEAFF TGTGCCAGCAGTTTAAGGACAGCGAACACTGAAGCTTTCTTT TRBJ1-1 . . TRBV12-3/TRBV12-4 14
CASTPTGEGEQYF TGTGCCAGTACCCCGACAGGGGAAGGCGAGCAGTACTTC TRBJ2-7 . TRBD1 TRBV19 13
CASSFVGQGYAGANVLTF TGTGCCAGCAGTTTTGTAGGACAGGGATACGCTGGGGCCAACGTCCTGACTTTC TRBJ2-6 once TRBD1 TRBV6-5 18
CASSQRDSEAFF TGTGCCAGCAGCCAACGGGACAGTGAAGCTTTCTTT TRBJ1-1 once TRBD1 TRBV4-2 12
CASSPTATSGSYEQYF TGTGCCAGCAGCCCGACCGCGACTAGCGGTTCCTACGAGCAGTACTTC TRBJ2-7 . TRBD2 TRBV7-8 16
CASSLLISGRYNEQFF TGCGCCAGCAGCTTGTTGATTAGCGGGCGCTACAATGAGCAGTTCTTC TRBJ2-1 . TRBD2 TRBV5-1 16
CASSLPIGAYGVPSSYEQYF TGTGCCAGCAGTTTGCCGATTGGGGCTTACGGCGTCCCCAGCTCCTACGAGCAGTACTTC TRBJ2-7 . . TRBV28 20
CSVDGGDRAYNEQFF TGCAGCGTTGATGGGGGGGACAGGGCCTACAATGAGCAGTTCTTC TRBJ2-1 . TRBD1 TRBV29-1 15
CSATRASTNEKLFF TGCAGTGCTACCCGGGCCTCAACTAATGAAAAACTGTTTTTT TRBJ1-4 once . TRBV20-1 14
CAWSVQLETQYF TGTGCCTGGAGTGTACAGCTGGAGACCCAGTACTTC TRBJ2-5 . . TRBV30 12
CASRPTGVTYEQYF TGTGCCAGCAGACCAACGGGGGTAACCTACGAGCAGTACTTC TRBJ2-7 . . TRBV6-6 14
CASSFQVSGETQYF TGTGCCAGCAGCTTCCAAGTATCGGGAGAGACCCAGTACTTC TRBJ2-5 . . TRBV7-8 14
CASSEPPGLATGELFF TGTGCCAGCAGCGAACCTCCGGGACTAGCGACCGGGGAGCTGTTTTTT TRBJ2-2 . TRBD2 TRBV7-2 16
CASSLVFAPFAGGSYNEQFF TGTGCCAGCAGCTTAGTCTTTGCCCCTTTCGCGGGAGGCTCCTACAATGAGCAGTTCTTC TRBJ2-1 once TRBD2 TRBV11-2 20
CASSPEGQGARNTEAFF TGTGCCAGCAGCCCTGAGGGACAGGGGGCGAGGAACACTGAAGCTTTCTTT TRBJ1-1 . TRBD1 TRBV7-2 17
CASSFAGAPYEQYF TGTGCCAGCAGTTTTGCAGGGGCCCCCTACGAGCAGTACTTC TRBJ2-7 . . TRBV27 14
CAWSSWEAGYTF TGTGCCTGGAGCTCTTGGGAGGCTGGCTACACCTTC TRBJ1-2 once . TRBV30 12
CAWKYGGASPDTQYF TGTGCCTGGAAGTACGGGGGGGCATCGCCAGATACGCAGTATTTT TRBJ2-3 . TRBD2 TRBV30 15
CSAPLTSGFTDTQYF TGCAGCGCCCCCTTGACTAGCGGGTTCACAGATACGCAGTATTTT TRBJ2-3 . TRBD2 TRBV29-1 15
CASSFGGSGETQYF TGTGCCAGCAGCTTCGGCGGGAGCGGTGAGACCCAGTACTTC TRBJ2-5 . TRBD2 TRBV5-4 14
CAIRNNQDSYEQYF TGTGCCATCAGGAACAACCAAGACTCCTACGAGCAGTACTTC TRBJ2-7 . . TRBV10-3 14
CASSVAGLLSSYNEQFF TGTGCCAGCAGCGTAGCGGGGCTGCTTAGCTCCTACAATGAGCAGTTCTTC TRBJ2-1 . . TRBV9 17
CASRAGVNTGELFF TGTGCCAGCAGGGCGGGAGTGAACACCGGGGAGCTGTTTTTT TRBJ2-2 . TRBD2 TRBV14 14
CSARIQGTGTYEQYF TGCAGTGCTAGAATTCAAGGGACAGGGACCTACGAGCAGTACTTC TRBJ2-7 . TRBD1 TRBV20-1 15
CASSPYQVQYF TGTGCCAGCAGTCCGTATCAAGTGCAGTACTTC TRBJ2-7 . . TRBV28 11
CASSQETGNRVGLNEQFF TGCGCCAGCAGCCAAGAAACGGGGAACAGGGTCGGACTCAATGAGCAGTTCTTC TRBJ2-1 . . TRBV4-3 18
CATSDRLAGEGDTQYF TGTGCCACCAGTGATCGACTAGCGGGAGAGGGAGATACGCAGTATTTT TRBJ2-3 . TRBD2 TRBV24-1 16
CASSQDVRDRTPGAFF TGCGCCAGCAGCCAAGATGTGAGGGACAGGACCCCTGGGGCTTTCTTT TRBJ1-1 . TRBD1 TRBV4-1 16
CASKGSRIDEQFF TGTGCCAGCAAAGGGTCGCGTATCGATGAGCAGTTCTTC TRBJ2-1 . . TRBV2 13
CASSTRLAGERDTQYF TGTGCCAGCAGCACGAGACTAGCGGGAGAACGAGATACGCAGTATTTT TRBJ2-3 . TRBD2 TRBV13 16
CAWSHNSGTTIYF TGTGCCTGGAGCCATAACTCTGGAACCACCATATATTTT TRBJ1-3 once . TRBV30 13
CAWRLAGGTSYNEQFF TGTGCCTGGAGACTAGCGGGGGGGACCTCCTACAATGAGCAGTTCTTC TRBJ2-1 . TRBD2 TRBV30 16
CSARARSQGSYNEQFF TGCAGTGCCCGAGCCCGCAGTCAGGGTTCCTACAATGAGCAGTTCTTC TRBJ2-1 . . TRBV20-1 16
CASSDRLYEQYF TGTGCCAGCAGTGACCGACTCTACGAGCAGTACTTC TRBJ2-7 . . TRBV28 12
CASSPDYNEQFF TGTGCCAGCAGCCCGGACTACAATGAGCAGTTCTTC TRBJ2-1 . . TRBV7-9 12
CAWSVRGDYGYTF TGTGCCTGGAGTGTACGGGGGGACTATGGCTACACCTTC TRBJ1-2 . . TRBV30 13
CASSQGGLGSANTEAFF TGTGCCAGCAGCCAAGGGGGATTGGGCTCCGCGAACACTGAAGCTTTCTTT TRBJ1-1 . . TRBV4-2 17
CSASQSGRSYEQYF TGCAGTGCTAGCCAGTCAGGGAGATCCTACGAGCAGTACTTC TRBJ2-7 once . TRBV20-1 14
CASTFSGYTF TGTGCCAGCACATTCTCTGGGTACACCTTC TRBJ1-2 few . TRBV11-2 10
CSASDNYGYTF TGCAGTGCCTCCGACAACTATGGCTACACCTTC TRBJ1-2 . . TRBV20-1 11